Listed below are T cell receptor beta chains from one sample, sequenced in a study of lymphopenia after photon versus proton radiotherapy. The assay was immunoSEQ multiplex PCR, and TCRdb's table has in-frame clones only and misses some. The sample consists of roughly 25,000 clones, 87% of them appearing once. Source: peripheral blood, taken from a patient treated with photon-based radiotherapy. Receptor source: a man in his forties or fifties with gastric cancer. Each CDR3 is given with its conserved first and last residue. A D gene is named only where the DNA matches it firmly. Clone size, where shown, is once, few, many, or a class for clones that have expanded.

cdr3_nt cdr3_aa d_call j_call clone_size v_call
TGTGCCAGCTCAACAGGGAATCAGCCCCAGCATTTT CASSTGNQPQHF . TRBJ1-5 . TRBV18
TGTGCCAGCAGCTCGATAATGGCTGGGGCCAACGTCCTGACTTTC CASSSIMAGANVLTF . TRBJ2-6 . TRBV5-5
TGTGCCACCGGATTAAGCTCTGGAAACACCATATATTTT CATGLSSGNTIYF . TRBJ1-3 . TRBV10-3
TGCGCCAGCAGCTTGGTCAGGTCATTGGTCAATGAGCAGTTCTTC CASSLVRSLVNEQFF . TRBJ2-1 . TRBV5-1
TGTGCCAGCAGTTGGGTTAGGGGTGGGTACACTGAAGCTTTCTTT CASSWVRGGYTEAFF . TRBJ1-1 . TRBV28
TGTGCCAGCAGCTGGGGGACCGTCATGGATACGCAGTATTTT CASSWGTVMDTQYF . TRBJ2-3 . TRBV7-8
TGTGCCAGCAGTCACAGGGTGAACACTGAAGCTTTCTTT CASSHRVNTEAFF . TRBJ1-1 . TRBV6-1
TGCGCCAGCAGCTTGACAGGGTACGAGCAGTACTTC CASSLTGYEQYF . TRBJ2-7 . TRBV5-1
TGTGCCAGCAGTTTAAGGGGGGGGCAGGGTTGGGGCTACACCTTC CASSLRGGQGWGYTF . TRBJ1-2 . TRBV27
TGTGCCAGCAGCTCAACAAACACCGGGGAGCTGTTTTTT CASSSTNTGELFF . TRBJ2-2 . TRBV7-8
TGTGCCTGGAATCCGGGACTAGCGGGTTTCTCGGGAGAGACCCAGTACTTC CAWNPGLAGFSGETQYF TRBD2 TRBJ2-5 . TRBV30
TGTGCCAGCAGCGGAGCAGGGGTTGGGACCAAAAACATTCAGTACTTC CASSGAGVGTKNIQYF . TRBJ2-4 . TRBV21-1
TGTGCCATCGGTTCCGGGACAGGACAACCCTCTGGAAACACCATATATTTT CAIGSGTGQPSGNTIYF TRBD1 TRBJ1-3 . TRBV10-3
TGTGCCTGGACCACTCGCAATTCACCCCTCCACTTT CAWTTRNSPLHF . TRBJ1-6 . TRBV30
TGTGCCAGCAGTGAGGGGCGACAGTGGAACACTGAAGCTTTCTTT CASSEGRQWNTEAFF . TRBJ1-1 . TRBV2
TGTGCCAGCAGCTTCCTAGCGGGGGGCGGGGAGACCCAGTACTTC CASSFLAGGGETQYF TRBD2 TRBJ2-5 few TRBV5-4
TGTGCCAGCAGTGAAGCTGGTGGGACAGGGAATTACATTCAGTACTTC CASSEAGGTGNYIQYF TRBD1 TRBJ2-4 . TRBV2
TGCGCCAGCAGCCCTGCGGGACAGGGCACCTCAGGGTTAGCTTTCTTT CASSPAGQGTSGLAFF TRBD1 TRBJ1-1 . TRBV4-1
TGTGCCAGCAGCCATGGTCCGGGACAGGGCGCGGAAAAACTGTTTTTT CASSHGPGQGAEKLFF TRBD1 TRBJ1-4 . TRBV4-2
TGCGCCAGCAGCTTAAGTGCAGGGCTCTCCTATTCACCCCTCCACTTT CASSLSAGLSYSPLHF . TRBJ1-6 . TRBV5-1
TGTGCCAGCACCCCTGGGGCAGGGGCTTATGGCTACACCTTC CASTPGAGAYGYTF . TRBJ1-2 . TRBV11-2
TGTGCCAGCAGCTTAGGGGTGGATCAGCCCCAGCATTTT CASSLGVDQPQHF . TRBJ1-5 . TRBV7-2
TGTGCCAGCAATGCCGGGGTAGTGAACACTGAAGCTTTCTTT CASNAGVVNTEAFF . TRBJ1-1 . TRBV6-6
TGCGCCAGCAGCGTTCAAAGCGGGGGAAGCACAGATACGCAGTATTTT CASSVQSGGSTDTQYF TRBD2 TRBJ2-3 . TRBV5-1
TGTGCCAGCAGCGTAGAAGGGAGTCGTCAGCCCCAGCATTTT CASSVEGSRQPQHF . TRBJ1-5 . TRBV6-4
TGTGCCAGCTCCCAGGGGACAGGGGGCTACAATGAGCAGTTCTTC CASSQGTGGYNEQFF TRBD1 TRBJ2-1 . TRBV6-4
TGTGCTAGTGGTTACCTCAGGGAGGAGGAGCTGTTTTTT CASGYLREEELFF . TRBJ2-2 . TRBV12-5
TGTGCCAGCAGTCCAGGACAGGGGGATGGCTACACCTTC CASSPGQGDGYTF TRBD1 TRBJ1-2 . TRBV2